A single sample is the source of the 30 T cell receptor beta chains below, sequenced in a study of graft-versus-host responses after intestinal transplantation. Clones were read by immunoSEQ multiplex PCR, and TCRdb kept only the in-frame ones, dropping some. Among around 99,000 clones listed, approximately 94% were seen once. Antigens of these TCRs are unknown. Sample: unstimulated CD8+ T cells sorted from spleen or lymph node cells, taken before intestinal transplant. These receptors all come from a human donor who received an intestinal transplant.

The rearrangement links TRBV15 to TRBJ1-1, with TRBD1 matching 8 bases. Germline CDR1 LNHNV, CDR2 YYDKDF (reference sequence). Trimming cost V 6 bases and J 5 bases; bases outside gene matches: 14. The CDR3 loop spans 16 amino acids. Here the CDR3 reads CATRGRAGGLLTEAFF. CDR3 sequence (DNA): TGTGCCACCAGGGGTCGGGCAGGGGGCCTACTTACTGAAGCTTTCTTT.

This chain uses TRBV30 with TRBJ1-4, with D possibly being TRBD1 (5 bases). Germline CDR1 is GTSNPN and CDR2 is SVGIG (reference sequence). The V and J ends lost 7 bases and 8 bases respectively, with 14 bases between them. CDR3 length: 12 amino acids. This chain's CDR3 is CAYKAGGEKLFF. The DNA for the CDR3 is TGTGCCTATAAAGCCGGGGGGGAAAAACTGTTTTTT. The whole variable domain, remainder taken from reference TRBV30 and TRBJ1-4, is SQTIHQWPATLVQPVGSPLSLECTVEGTSNPNLYWYRQAAGRGLQLLFYSVGIGQISSEVPQNLSASRPQDRQFILSSKKLLLSDSGFYLCAYKAGGEKLFFGSGTQLSVL.

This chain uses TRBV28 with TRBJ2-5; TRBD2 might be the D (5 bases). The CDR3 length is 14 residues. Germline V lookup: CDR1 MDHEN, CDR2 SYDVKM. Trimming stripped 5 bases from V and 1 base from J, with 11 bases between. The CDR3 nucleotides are TGTGCCAGCAGTATACGGGGTCTCCAAGAGACCCAGTACTTC. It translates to CASSIRGLQETQYF.

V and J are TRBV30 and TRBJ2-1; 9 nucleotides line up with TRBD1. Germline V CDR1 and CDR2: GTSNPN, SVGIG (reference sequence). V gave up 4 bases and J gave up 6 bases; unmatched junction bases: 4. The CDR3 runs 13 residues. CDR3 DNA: TGTGCCTGGAAACAGGGGGCCGGCAATGAGCAGTTCTTC. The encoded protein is CAWKQGAGNEQFF.

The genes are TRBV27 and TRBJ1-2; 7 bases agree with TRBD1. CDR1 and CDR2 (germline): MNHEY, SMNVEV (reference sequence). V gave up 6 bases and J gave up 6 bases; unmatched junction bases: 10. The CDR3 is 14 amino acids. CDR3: CASRRGRVSDGYTF. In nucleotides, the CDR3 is TGTGCCAGCAGAAGGGGGCGCGTCTCCGATGGCTACACCTTC.

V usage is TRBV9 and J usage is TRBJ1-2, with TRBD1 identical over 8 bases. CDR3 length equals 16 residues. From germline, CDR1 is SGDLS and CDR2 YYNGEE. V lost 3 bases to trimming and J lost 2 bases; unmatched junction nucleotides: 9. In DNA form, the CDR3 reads TGTGCCAGCAGCGCCCAGGACAGGGAGCAAAACTATGGCTACACCTTC. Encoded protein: CASSAQDREQNYGYTF.

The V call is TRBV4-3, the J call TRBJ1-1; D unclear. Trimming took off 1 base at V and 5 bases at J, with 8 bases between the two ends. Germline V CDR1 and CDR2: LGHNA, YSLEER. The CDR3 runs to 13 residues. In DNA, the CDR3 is TGCGCCAGCAGCCAAGTAAGAGGAACTGAAGCTTTCTTT. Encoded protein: CASSQVRGTEAFF.

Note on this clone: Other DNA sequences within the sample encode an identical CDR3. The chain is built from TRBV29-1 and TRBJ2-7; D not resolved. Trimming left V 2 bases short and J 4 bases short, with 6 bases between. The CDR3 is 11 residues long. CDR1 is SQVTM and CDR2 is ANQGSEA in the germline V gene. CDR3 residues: CSVESGYEQYF. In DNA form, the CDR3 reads TGCAGCGTTGAATCCGGGTACGAGCAGTACTTC.

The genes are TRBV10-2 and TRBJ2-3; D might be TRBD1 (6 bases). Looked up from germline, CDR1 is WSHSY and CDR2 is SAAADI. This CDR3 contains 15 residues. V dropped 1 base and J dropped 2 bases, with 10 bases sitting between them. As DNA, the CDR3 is TGCGCCAGCAGTGAGTTGAGGGGGTTCACAGATACGCAGTATTTT. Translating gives CASSELRGFTDTQYF.

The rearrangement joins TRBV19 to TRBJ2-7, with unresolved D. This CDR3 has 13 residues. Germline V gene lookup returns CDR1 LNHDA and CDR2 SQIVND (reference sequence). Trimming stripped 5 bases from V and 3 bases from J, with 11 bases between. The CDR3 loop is CASSDGDLYEQYF. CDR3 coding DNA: TGTGCCAGTAGTGATGGAGACCTCTACGAGCAGTACTTC.

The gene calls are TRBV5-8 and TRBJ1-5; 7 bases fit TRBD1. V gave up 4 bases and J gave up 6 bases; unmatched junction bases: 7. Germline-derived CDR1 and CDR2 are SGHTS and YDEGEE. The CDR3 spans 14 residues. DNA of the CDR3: TGTGCCAGCAGCGTTGGGACAGTCGCTCAGCCCCAGCATTTT. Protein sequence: CASSVGTVAQPQHF.

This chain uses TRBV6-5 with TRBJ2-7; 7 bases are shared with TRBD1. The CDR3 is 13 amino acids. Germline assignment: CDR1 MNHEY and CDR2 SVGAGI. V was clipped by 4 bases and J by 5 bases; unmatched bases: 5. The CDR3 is CASSLTGANEQYF. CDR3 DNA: TGTGCCAGCAGTTTAACAGGGGCCAACGAGCAGTACTTC.

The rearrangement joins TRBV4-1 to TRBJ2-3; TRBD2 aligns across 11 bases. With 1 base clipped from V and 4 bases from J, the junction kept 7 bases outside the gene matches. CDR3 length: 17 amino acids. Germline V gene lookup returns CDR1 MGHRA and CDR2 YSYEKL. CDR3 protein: CASSQVVAGGRADTQYF. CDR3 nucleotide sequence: TGCGCCAGCAGCCAAGTAGTAGCGGGGGGGAGGGCAGATACGCAGTATTTT.

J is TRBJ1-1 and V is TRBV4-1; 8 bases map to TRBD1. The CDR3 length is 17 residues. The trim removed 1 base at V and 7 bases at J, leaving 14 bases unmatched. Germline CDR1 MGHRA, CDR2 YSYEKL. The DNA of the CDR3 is TGCGCCAGCAGCCAAGCCGATTATACCGGGACAGGACGTGAAGCTTTCTTT. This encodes CASSQADYTGTGREAFF.

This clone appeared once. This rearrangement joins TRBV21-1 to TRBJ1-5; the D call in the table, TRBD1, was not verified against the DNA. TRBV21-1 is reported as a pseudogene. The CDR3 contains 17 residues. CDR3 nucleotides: TGTGCCAGCAGCACCCGCCGGACAGGGAGGCCCAATCAGCCCCAGCATTTT. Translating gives CASSTRRTGRPNQPQHF.

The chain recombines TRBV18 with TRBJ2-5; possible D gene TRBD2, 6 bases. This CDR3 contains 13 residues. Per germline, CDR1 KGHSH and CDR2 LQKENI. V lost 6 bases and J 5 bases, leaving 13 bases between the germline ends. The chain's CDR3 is CASSLGRGETQYF. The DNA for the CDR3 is TGTGCCAGCTCGCTCGGACGGGGGGAGACCCAGTACTTC.

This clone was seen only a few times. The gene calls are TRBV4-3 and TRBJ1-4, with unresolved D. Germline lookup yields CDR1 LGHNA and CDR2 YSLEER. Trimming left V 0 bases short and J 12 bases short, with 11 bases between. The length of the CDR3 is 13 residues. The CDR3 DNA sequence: TGCGCCAGCAGCCAAGATTCTTGGCTGGAACTGTTTTTT. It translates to CASSQDSWLELFF.

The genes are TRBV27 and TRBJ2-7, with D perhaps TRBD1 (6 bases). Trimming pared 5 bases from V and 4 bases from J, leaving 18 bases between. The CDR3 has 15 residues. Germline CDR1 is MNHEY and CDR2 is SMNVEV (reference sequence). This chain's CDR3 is CASSPKPGVIYEQYF. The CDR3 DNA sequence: TGTGCCAGCAGTCCAAAGCCAGGGGTTATATACGAGCAGTACTTC.

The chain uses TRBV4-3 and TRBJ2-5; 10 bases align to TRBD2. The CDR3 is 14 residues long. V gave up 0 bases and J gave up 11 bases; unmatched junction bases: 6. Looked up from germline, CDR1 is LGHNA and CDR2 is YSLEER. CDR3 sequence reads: CASSQDRTSGKQYF. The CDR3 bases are TGCGCCAGCAGCCAAGATCGGACTAGCGGTAAGCAGTACTTC.

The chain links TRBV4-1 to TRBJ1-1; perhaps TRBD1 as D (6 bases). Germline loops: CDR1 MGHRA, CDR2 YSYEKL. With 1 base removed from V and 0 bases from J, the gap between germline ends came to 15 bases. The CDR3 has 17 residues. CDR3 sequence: CASSQGGPGTMNTEAFF. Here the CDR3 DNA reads TGCGCCAGCAGCCAAGGGGGCCCAGGGACAATGAACACTGAAGCTTTCTTT.

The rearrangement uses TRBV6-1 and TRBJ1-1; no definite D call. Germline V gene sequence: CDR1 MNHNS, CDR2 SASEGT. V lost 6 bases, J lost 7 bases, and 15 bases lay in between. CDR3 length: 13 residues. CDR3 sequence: CASRDSSPGEAFF. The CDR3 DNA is TGTGCCAGCAGGGATTCGAGCCCGGGTGAAGCTTTCTTT.

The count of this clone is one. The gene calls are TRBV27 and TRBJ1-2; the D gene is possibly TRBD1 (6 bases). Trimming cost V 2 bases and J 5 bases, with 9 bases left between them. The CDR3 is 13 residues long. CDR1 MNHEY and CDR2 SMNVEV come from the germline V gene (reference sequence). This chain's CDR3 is CASSLNRDYGYTF. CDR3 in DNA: TGTGCCAGCAGTTTAAACAGGGATTATGGCTACACCTTC.

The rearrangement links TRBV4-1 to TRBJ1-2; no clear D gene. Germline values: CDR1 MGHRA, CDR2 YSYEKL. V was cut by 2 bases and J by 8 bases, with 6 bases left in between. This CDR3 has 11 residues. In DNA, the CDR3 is TGCGCCAGCAGCCAACCGGGAGGCTACACCTTC. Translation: CASSQPGGYTF.

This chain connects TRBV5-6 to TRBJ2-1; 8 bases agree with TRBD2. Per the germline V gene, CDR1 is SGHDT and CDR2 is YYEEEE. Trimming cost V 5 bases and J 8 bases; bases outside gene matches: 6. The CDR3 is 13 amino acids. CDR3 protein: CASRGLVFDEQFF. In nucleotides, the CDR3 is TGTGCCAGCAGGGGACTAGTTTTCGATGAGCAGTTCTTC.

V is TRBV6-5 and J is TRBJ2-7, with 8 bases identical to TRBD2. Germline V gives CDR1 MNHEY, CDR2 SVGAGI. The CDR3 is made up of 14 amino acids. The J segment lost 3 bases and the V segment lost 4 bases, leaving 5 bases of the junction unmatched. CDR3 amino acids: CASSSGGLDYEQYF. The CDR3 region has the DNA TGTGCCAGCAGTTCGGGGGGGCTGGACTACGAGCAGTACTTC.

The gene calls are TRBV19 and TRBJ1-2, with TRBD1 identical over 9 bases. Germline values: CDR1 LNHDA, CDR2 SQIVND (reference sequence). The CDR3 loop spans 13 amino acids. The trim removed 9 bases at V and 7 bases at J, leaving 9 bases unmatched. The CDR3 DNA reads TGTGCCAGCACTACAGGGGGCCACAGTGGCTACACCTTC. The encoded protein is CASTTGGHSGYTF.

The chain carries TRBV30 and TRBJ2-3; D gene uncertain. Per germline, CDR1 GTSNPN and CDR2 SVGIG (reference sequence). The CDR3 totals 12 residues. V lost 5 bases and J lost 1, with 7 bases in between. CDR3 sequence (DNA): TGTGCCTGGGGAGTGGGCACAGATACGCAGTATTTT. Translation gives CAWGVGTDTQYF.

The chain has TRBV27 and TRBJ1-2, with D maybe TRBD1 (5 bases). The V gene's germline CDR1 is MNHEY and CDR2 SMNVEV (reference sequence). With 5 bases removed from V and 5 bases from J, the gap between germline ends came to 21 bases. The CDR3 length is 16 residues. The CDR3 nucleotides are TGTGCCAGCAGTCCTGGGCCCGGAGGGGTTGGGTATGGCTACACCTTC. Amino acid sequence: CASSPGPGGVGYGYTF.

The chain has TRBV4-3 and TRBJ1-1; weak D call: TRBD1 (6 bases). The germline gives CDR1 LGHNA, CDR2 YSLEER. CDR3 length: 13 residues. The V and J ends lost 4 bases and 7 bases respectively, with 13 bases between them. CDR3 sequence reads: CASSPADRREAFF. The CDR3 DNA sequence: TGCGCCAGCAGCCCCGCGGACAGACGTGAAGCTTTCTTT.

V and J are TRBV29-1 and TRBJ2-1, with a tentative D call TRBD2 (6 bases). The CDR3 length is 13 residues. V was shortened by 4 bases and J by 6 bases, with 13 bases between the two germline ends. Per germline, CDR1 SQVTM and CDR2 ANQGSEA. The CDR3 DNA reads TGCAGCGTTGGCCGGGCGGGGTTCAATGAGCAGTTCTTC. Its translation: CSVGRAGFNEQFF.